The 27 T cell receptor beta chains below were found in one sample sequenced in a study of CD8 T cells in Susac syndrome. RNA in amounts of roughly 0.45 to 1 ug was reverse transcribed with random hexamers. TCRdb analysed the immunoSEQ multiplex PCR reads with MiXCR anew, one entry per CDR3 protein. The sample lists about 300,000 distinct CDR3 sequences, about 90% occurring once. Sequencing was done on a sample of CD4+ T cells from PBMCs. The receptors derive from a human donor with multiple sclerosis.

The gene calls are TRBV7-2 and TRBJ2-7; the D gene could be TRBD1 or TRBD2 (5 bases each). This CDR3 has 16 residues. In germline, CDR1 is SGHTA, CDR2 FQGNSA. V was pared by 2 bases and J by 0 bases, with 14 bases between. The CDR3 sequence: CASSLTGTSSSYEQYF. CDR3 DNA: TGTGCCAGCAGCTTAACCGGGACGTCGAGCTCCTACGAGCAGTACTTC. Full variable domain (missing parts from reference TRBV7-2 and TRBJ2-7): GAGVSQSPSNKVTEKGKDVELRCDPISGHTALYWYRQSLGQGLEFLIYFQGNSAPDKSGLPSDRFSAERTGGSVSTLTIQRTQQEDSAVYLCASSLTGTSSSYEQYFGPGTRLTVT.

This clonotype was observed a handful of times. The rearrangement joins TRBV12-3 or TRBV12-4 to TRBJ2-5, with TRBD2 as a possible D gene (6 bases). CDR3 length: 14 amino acids. V lost 3 bases, J lost 4 bases, and 12 bases lay in between. This CDR3 reads CASSLGGRGETQYF. The CDR3, as DNA: TGTGCCAGCAGTTTGGGGGGTAGGGGAGAGACCCAGTACTTC.

The rearrangement uses TRBV20-1 and TRBJ2-3, with 12 bases matching TRBD2. J lost 4 bases, V lost 5 bases, and 13 bases had no gene match. The CDR3 loop spans 17 amino acids. CDR1 is DFQATT and CDR2 is SNEGSKA in the germline V gene (reference sequence). The CDR3 sequence: CSAPGGPGLAGPDTQYF. The CDR3, as DNA: TGCAGTGCTCCCGGGGGGCCGGGACTAGCGGGCCCAGATACGCAGTATTTT.

The gene calls are TRBV5-5 and TRBJ1-5, with D possibly matching TRBD1 (6 bases). The CDR3 runs 15 residues. The germline V gene has CDR1 SGHKS and CDR2 YYEKEE (reference sequence). V shed 2 bases and J shed 5 bases, with 14 bases lying between them. DNA of the CDR3: TGTGCCAGCAGCTTTCGAGGGGGGATTGATCAGCCCCAGCATTTT. Translation gives CASSFRGGIDQPQHF.

This chain links TRBV20-1 with TRBJ2-7; 11 positions agree with TRBD2. CDR1 is DFQATT, CDR2 SNEGSKA, per germline (reference sequence). The CDR3 totals 17 residues. Unmatched junction bases numbered 14, after V lost 3 bases and J lost 4 bases. For the CDR3, the DNA is TGCAGTGCTAGCGTACTAGCGGGAGACCTTTTCAGATACGAGCAGTACTTC. It codes for CSASVLAGDLFRYEQYF.

The J gene is TRBJ2-4, the V gene TRBV29-1; D call uncertain. Trimming removed 1 base at V and 9 bases at J, with 10 bases between. Per the germline V gene, CDR1 is SQVTM and CDR2 is ANQGSEA. This CDR3 region has 12 residues. CDR3 sequence: CSVEGPGVIQYF. For the CDR3, the DNA is TGCAGCGTTGAAGGACCCGGCGTCATTCAGTACTTC.

The chain employs TRBV9 and TRBJ2-2, with D perhaps TRBD2 (6 bases). The germline V and J ends were trimmed by 2 bases and 0 bases, with 17 bases remaining between them. Germline V gene sequence: CDR1 SGDLS, CDR2 YYNGEE. The CDR3 totals 18 residues. DNA for the CDR3: TGTGCCAGCAGCGTCAACCCGGGGAGGAGAACGAACACCGGGGAGCTGTTTTTT. Protein sequence: CASSVNPGRRTNTGELFF.

Only a few counts were recorded for this clonotype. V is TRBV7-8 and J is TRBJ2-7, with 8 bases fitting TRBD2. The V gene's germline CDR1 is SGHVS and CDR2 FQNEAQ. J gave up 6 bases and V 5 bases, and 12 bases lay outside the gene matches. The CDR3 is 15 residues long. The CDR3 region is CASSQDEREWVEQYF. The CDR3 nucleotides read TGTGCCAGCAGCCAGGACGAGCGGGAGTGGGTCGAGCAGTACTTC.

The chain is built from TRBV7-8 and TRBJ2-7; tentatively, D is TRBD1 or TRBD2 (5 bases each). The CDR3 extends over 13 amino acids. Per germline, CDR1 SGHVS and CDR2 FQNEAQ. With 4 bases removed from V and 7 bases from J, the gap between germline ends came to 14 bases. The CDR3: CASSSRDRAEQYF. For the CDR3, the DNA is TGTGCCAGCAGCTCACGGGACCGCGCGGAGCAGTACTTC.

The chain carries TRBV24-1 and TRBJ2-2; tentatively, D is TRBD1 or TRBD2 (5 bases each). The CDR3 is made up of 16 amino acids. Trimming took 4 bases from V and 6 from J, leaving 17 bases between them. Germline V gene data show CDR1 as KGHDR and CDR2 as SFDVKD. The CDR3 here is CATSETGTRPSGELFF. CDR3 DNA: TGTGCCACCAGTGAAACCGGGACGCGGCCTTCCGGGGAGCTGTTTTTT.

The gene calls are TRBV3-1 and TRBJ2-1; 7 bases fit TRBD2. After removal of 1 base from V and 3 bases from J, the junction contained 3 bases not matched to a gene. Germline values: CDR1 LGHDT, CDR2 YNNKEL (reference sequence). The CDR3 is made up of 15 amino acids. The CDR3 DNA follows: TGTGCCAGCAGCCAAGGTACGGGGGGCTACAATGAGCAGTTCTTC. Encoded protein: CASSQGTGGYNEQFF.

This chain connects TRBV20-1 to TRBJ2-7, with 9 bases aligning to TRBD2. This CDR3 region has 15 residues. V gave up 1 base and J gave up 5 bases; unmatched junction bases: 9. Germline values: CDR1 DFQATT, CDR2 SNEGSKA (reference sequence). The CDR3 loop reads CSARARAGGMNEQYF. CDR3 DNA sequence: TGCAGTGCTAGAGCGAGGGCGGGGGGGATGAACGAGCAGTACTTC.

The rearrangement joins TRBV10-2 to TRBJ1-1, with a possible D match to TRBD1 (6 bases). The CDR3 extends over 14 amino acids. The V end was cut by 7 bases, the J end by 0 bases, with 12 bases between. CDR1 is WSHSY and CDR2 is SAAADI in the germline V gene. The CDR3 protein is CASMKGGMNTEAFF. The CDR3 DNA reads TGCGCCAGCATGAAGGGGGGAATGAACACTGAAGCTTTCTTT.

V usage is TRBV4-3 and J usage is TRBJ2-1; 13 bases are a match to TRBD2. Trimming removed 4 bases from V and 6 bases from J; junction bases left unmatched: 9. CDR1 is LGHNA, CDR2 YSLEER, per germline. This CDR3 has 17 amino acids. CDR3 sequence: CASSLTVTSGRPNEQFF. CDR3 DNA: TGCGCCAGCAGCCTTACGGTGACTAGCGGGAGGCCCAATGAGCAGTTCTTC.

This clonotype was seen once. This chain connects TRBV2 to TRBJ2-4, with 7 nucleotides matching TRBD1. The J segment lost 0 bases and the V segment lost 6 bases, leaving 5 bases of the junction unmatched. Germline V lookup: CDR1 SNHLY, CDR2 FYNNEI. The CDR3 covers 15 residues. The CDR3 DNA sequence: TGTGCCAGCAGGACAGGGCTTCTAGCCAAAAACATTCAGTACTTC. This codes for CASRTGLLAKNIQYF.

The chain combines TRBV2 with TRBJ2-3; D is uncertain. In germline, CDR1 is SNHLY, CDR2 FYNNEI. The CDR3 is 14 residues long. V lost 8 bases and J lost 6, with 18 bases in between. The CDR3, as DNA: TGTGCCAGCTGCGTTAGGTCCTTAGTGGATACGCAGTATTTT. Translation gives CASCVRSLVDTQYF.

The chain carries TRBV3-1 and TRBJ1-1; D gene ambiguous. Trimming stripped 1 base from V and 4 bases from J, with 7 bases between. The CDR3 is 13 residues long. The germline V gene encodes CDR1 LGHDT and CDR2 YNNKEL (reference sequence). Written as DNA, the CDR3 is TGTGCCAGCAGCCAAGTCCGGGGCACTGAAGCTTTCTTT. The encoded protein is CASSQVRGTEAFF. The complete variable domain, with remaining parts taken from reference TRBV3-1 and TRBJ1-1, reads DTAVSQTPKYLVTQMGNDKSIKCEQNLGHDTMYWYKQDSKKFLKIMFSYNNKELIINETVPNRFSPKSPDKAHLNLHINSLELGDSAVYFCASSQVRGTEAFFGQGTRLTVV.

This rearrangement joins TRBV30 to TRBJ1-1; D gene uncertain. The CDR3 runs to 13 residues. The ends were cut back, 2 bases at V and 1 base at J, with 8 bases in the middle. Germline V gives CDR1 GTSNPN, CDR2 SVGIG (reference sequence). The CDR3 loop reads CAWSRNRNTEAFF. The CDR3 DNA reads as TGTGCCTGGAGTCGAAACAGGAACACTGAAGCTTTCTTT.

The genes are TRBV12-3 or TRBV12-4 and TRBJ2-7, with D possibly matching TRBD2 (7 bases). The V gene lost 7 bases and the J gene lost 4 bases, with 20 bases spanning the gap. The CDR3 covers 15 residues. The CDR3 here is CASTQEGGASYEQYF. Here the CDR3 DNA reads TGTGCCAGCACCCAAGAGGGGGGGGCGAGTTACGAGCAGTACTTC.

The rearrangement links TRBV30 to TRBJ1-1, with no clear D. The CDR3 runs to 15 residues. The V end was cut by 0 bases, the J end by 1 base, with 12 bases between. Germline CDR1 reads GTSNPN; CDR2 reads SVGIG (reference sequence). CDR3 sequence (DNA): TGTGCCTGGAGTGTACGCCGGACCGCGAACACTGAAGCTTTCTTT. It encodes CAWSVRRTANTEAFF.

The chain couples TRBV19 to TRBJ1-1; D not resolved. This CDR3 region has 14 residues. The germline gives CDR1 LNHDA, CDR2 SQIVND (reference sequence). V shed 5 bases and J shed 0 bases, with 10 bases lying between them. This chain's CDR3 is CASSFAVVNTEAFF. The CDR3 coding sequence is TGTGCCAGTAGTTTCGCAGTAGTGAACACTGAAGCTTTCTTT.

The chain couples TRBV19 to TRBJ1-4, with D perhaps matching TRBD1 (5 bases). V shed 3 bases and J shed 8 bases, with 13 bases lying between them. This CDR3 contains 14 residues. Germline V CDR1 and CDR2: LNHDA, SQIVND (reference sequence). For the CDR3, the DNA is TGTGCCAGTAGTATGGGCCAGGGACGGGAAAAACTGTTTTTT. This translates into CASSMGQGREKLFF.

The table lists this clonotype with a count of one. V gene TRBV24-1 combines with J gene TRBJ2-2; TRBD2 matches 12 bases. The J segment lost 1 base and the V segment lost 1 base, leaving 6 bases of the junction unmatched. Germline values: CDR1 KGHDR, CDR2 SFDVKD. The CDR3 runs to 19 residues. The CDR3 DNA reads TGTGCCACCAGTGATTTCCAAGGACTAGCGGGGCGGAACACCGGGGAGCTGTTTTTT. This encodes CATSDFQGLAGRNTGELFF.

This chain uses TRBV12-5 with TRBJ2-1; tentatively, D is TRBD1 (5 bases). Trimming took off 1 base at V and 3 bases at J, with 10 bases between the two ends. Per the germline V gene, CDR1 is LGHNT and CDR2 is FRNRAP. The CDR3 extends over 15 amino acids. The CDR3 DNA sequence: TGTGCTAGTGGTTTGGGAAGGGGTAACTACAATGAGCAGTTCTTC. Its protein product is CASGLGRGNYNEQFF.

As DNA, the CDR3 is TGCAGCGTTTTTGGGGGAGCGGGCGGGAGTGGGTCTGAGCAGTTCTTC. Protein: CSVFGGAGGSGSEQFF. The rearrangement joins TRBV29-1 to TRBJ2-1, with 7 bases that match TRBD2. Germline lookup yields CDR1 SQVTM and CDR2 ANQGSEA. CDR3 length: 16 residues. The V gene end was trimmed by 5 bases and the J gene end by 9 bases; junction bases not matched to a gene: 19.

V is TRBV7-9 and J is TRBJ1-2; D is unresolved. CDR1 SEHNR and CDR2 FQNEAQ come from the germline V gene (reference sequence). Deletions cut 4 bases from V and 3 bases from J, with 9 bases between. The length of the CDR3 is 13 residues. The CDR3 is CASSSPGDYGYTF. CDR3 bases: TGTGCCAGCAGCTCCCCCGGGGACTATGGCTACACCTTC.

The genes are TRBV5-4 and TRBJ1-2, with D perhaps matching TRBD1 (6 bases). V was trimmed by 2 bases and J by 0 bases, leaving 14 bases between them. This CDR3 has 16 amino acids. Germline V gene data show CDR1 as SGHNT and CDR2 as YYREEE (reference sequence). The CDR3 DNA is TGTGCCAGCAGCTTCAGGGGTGGCAGGACTAACTATGGCTACACCTTC. This gives the protein CASSFRGGRTNYGYTF.